This T cell receptor (beta chain) was captured by sequencing in a study of blood T cell repertoires in COVID-19. The overall study: Acute and convalescent COVID-19 samples came from the United States, Italy and Spain. T cells, B-cell-depleted T cells, or PBMCs provided the cDNA or gDNA that served as material.

Of note for this clone: Different DNA sequences within this sample yield the same CDR3.

Original processing methods: From reference gene primer amplification, estimates of nucleated cell counts were derived. The table came from immunoSEQ multiplex PCR; TCRdb's copy has only in-frame clones and leaves some out. Clone size and the V and J calls come from that table; the DNA yielded D and trimming. Among approximately 99,000 clones listed, roughly 84% were seen once. The J segment lost 0 bases and the V segment lost 2 bases, leaving 0 bases of the junction unmatched. Germline V gives CDR1 SGDLS, CDR2 YYNGEE. The CDR3 totals 15 residues. The TCR was taken from a man between 65 and 85 years old with active or convalescent COVID-19. The rearrangement uses TRBV9 and TRBJ2-2; TRBD2 agrees at 8 bases. The material sequenced was peripheral blood. The CDR3, as DNA: TGTGCCAGCAGCGTCGGGGGGGCGAACACCGGGGAGCTGTTTTTT. This translates into CASSVGGANTGELFF.